Sequencing of this T cell receptor (beta chain) was carried out in a study of cytomegalovirus exposure and HLA in healthy donors. Broader study findings: What a later analysis reportedly showed was that an Asian-associated ancestry cluster had fewer N-insertions than the approximately 700-donor mean. The productive fraction for most TCR beta V segments was about 87% or about 30% in an earlier analysis. Presence/absence analyses assumed roughly uniform sequencing depth across donors, which may not hold. The later analysis indicated that the majority of CMV-associated TCR beta chains appeared HLA-restricted.

Both 60 Vbeta primers and 13 Jbeta primers went into the PCR. TCRdb's copy holds only in-frame clones and misses some; the assay was immunoSEQ multiplex PCR. The sample is made up of fewer than 85,000 clones, and the top ten hold approximately 4.2% of it. The germline V gene encodes CDR1 SGHNT and CDR2 YENEEA. The CDR3 has 17 residues. Germline trimming cut 2 bases from V and 7 bases from J; bases unmatched to any gene: 16. Concerning this clone: The antigen is not known.

The sample was PBMCs. The TCR originated in a man in his thirties or forties in good health and CMV-seronegative. V gene TRBV11-3 combines with J gene TRBJ2-7; 8 bases are a match to TRBD2. The CDR3 is CASSLPQRGPPRTEQYF. CDR3 nucleotide sequence: TGTGCCAGCAGCTTACCTCAGCGGGGGCCGCCGAGGACGGAGCAGTACTTC.